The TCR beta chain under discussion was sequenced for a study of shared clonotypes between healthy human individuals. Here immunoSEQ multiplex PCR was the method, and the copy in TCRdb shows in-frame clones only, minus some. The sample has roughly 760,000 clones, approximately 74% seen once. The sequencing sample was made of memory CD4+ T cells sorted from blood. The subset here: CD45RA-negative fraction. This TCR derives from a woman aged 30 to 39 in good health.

CDR3 DNA sequence: TGTGCCAGCAGTGACTCTGGGGGTGCGATCGGGGAGCTGTTTTTT. As protein: CASSDSGGAIGELFF. V gene TRBV6-4 combines with J gene TRBJ2-2, with D perhaps TRBD1 or TRBD2 (5 bases each). The V and J ends lost 0 bases and 7 bases respectively, with 12 bases between them. This CDR3 has 15 amino acids. CDR1 is MRHNA and CDR2 is SNTAGT in the germline V gene.